This entry lists 14 T cell receptor beta chains sequenced from one sample in a study of T cell repertoires in cytomegalovirus infection. TCRdb redid the calling of the reads with MiXCR, one entry per CDR3 protein. The table records under 200,000 distinct CDR3 sequences, more than 9% of them present only once. The sequenced material came from PBMCs. The receptors here all came from a human donor in good health (CMV status not recorded). Some clones in this sample may be carry-over from other donors' samples.

This clonotype occurred a few times. This chain connects TRBV5-1 to TRBJ1-3; D is unclear. Trimming took 1 base from V and 0 from J, leaving 14 bases between them. Germline loops: CDR1 SGHRS, CDR2 YFSETQ. The CDR3 has 17 amino acids. The CDR3 region is CASSLMVSASSGNTIYF. The DNA of the CDR3 is TGCGCCAGCAGCTTGATGGTGTCGGCGAGCTCTGGAAACACCATATATTTT. Variable domain in full (rest from reference TRBV5-1 and TRBJ1-3): KAGVTQTPRYLIKTRGQQVTLSCSPISGHRSVSWYQQTPGQGLQFLFEYFSETQRNKGNFPGRFSGRQFSNSRSEMNVSTLELGDSALYLCASSLMVSASSGNTIYFGEGSWLTVV.

Details on this clonotype: This sequence may be a read error, since a much larger clone differs from it by one base. The rearrangement joins TRBV12-3 or TRBV12-4 to TRBJ2-2, with 7 bases fitting TRBD2. This CDR3 comprises 14 residues. CDR3: CASSYGGNTGQLFF. CDR3 nucleotides: TGTGCCAGCAGTTACGGGGGGAACACCGGGCAGCTGTTTTTT.

This clonotype was counted many times. The chain recombines TRBV29-1 with TRBJ2-7; 10 positions agree with TRBD2. Losses at the gene ends were 1 base for V and 3 bases for J; bases not matched to a gene: 3. CDR3 length: 14 residues. The germline V gene has CDR1 SQVTM and CDR2 ANQGSEA. CDR3 bases: TGCAGCGTTGAAGTGCCTAGCGGGGGCTACGAGCAGTACTTC. As protein: CSVEVPSGGYEQYF.

In its sample, this clonotype was seen many times. This rearrangement joins TRBV28 to TRBJ2-6; maybe TRBD2 (6 bases). Germline V gene lookup returns CDR1 MDHEN and CDR2 SYDVKM. V was clipped by 2 bases and J by 0 bases, with 17 bases between them. The CDR3 sequence is 19 residues long. This CDR3 is CASSLTELAPPSGANVLTF. DNA of the CDR3: TGTGCCAGCAGTTTAACCGAACTAGCACCACCCTCTGGGGCCAACGTCCTGACTTTC.

This clonotype occurred many times. This chain joins TRBV28 and TRBJ1-5; tentative D call: TRBD1 (6 bases). Germline V CDR1 and CDR2: MDHEN, SYDVKM. V lost 7 bases and J lost 0, with 13 bases in between. CDR3 length: 15 residues. Written as DNA, the CDR3 is TGTGCCAGCATGGGGGCAGACCTTAGCAATCAGCCCCAGCATTTT. Translation gives CASMGADLSNQPQHF.

In its sample, this clonotype was seen a few times. The genes are TRBV14 and TRBJ2-7, with 8 bases identical to TRBD2. The CDR3 is made up of 14 amino acids. After removal of 3 bases from V and 2 bases from J, the junction contained 3 bases not matched to a gene. The germline gives CDR1 SGHDN, CDR2 FVKESK. CDR3 sequence (DNA): TGTGCCAGCAGCCATTCCGGGGGGGCCTACGAGCAGTACTTC. This translates into CASSHSGGAYEQYF.

The V and J genes are TRBV28 and TRBJ1-2; 10 positions agree with TRBD1. Trimming cost V 7 bases and J 8 bases; bases outside gene matches: 13. The CDR3 totals 15 residues. Germline CDR1 reads MDHEN; CDR2 reads SYDVKM. In DNA, the CDR3 is TGTGCCAGCAAAATAAACCGGGGGACAGGGGAAGGCTACACCTTC. Protein product: CASKINRGTGEGYTF.

This clonotype has at least ten counts. The rearrangement links TRBV20-1 to TRBJ1-1; D might be TRBD1 (5 bases). Between the trimmed V and J ends, which lost 3 bases and 5 bases, there was a span of 10 bases. In germline, CDR1 is DFQATT, CDR2 SNEGSKA (reference sequence). The CDR3 sequence is 12 residues long. The CDR3 sequence is CSASRQGTEAFF. Written as DNA, the CDR3 is TGCAGTGCTAGTAGGCAGGGAACTGAAGCTTTCTTT.

Concerning this clonotype: One junction end does not reproduce the germline sequence, and a read error may be involved. The chain combines TRBV6-2 or TRBV6-3 with TRBJ2-5; TRBD1 might be the D (5 bases). From germline, CDR1 is MNHEY and CDR2 SVGEGT. The CDR3 sequence is 11 residues long. CDR3 sequence reads: CASSPTGALTF. CDR3 nucleotides: TGTGCCAGCAGCCCAACAGGCGCTCTAACGTTC.

This clonotype was observed many times. V is TRBV28 and J is TRBJ1-5; D unresolved. V dropped 1 base and J dropped 0 bases, with 16 bases sitting between them. The germline V gene encodes CDR1 MDHEN and CDR2 SYDVKM. The CDR3 has 18 residues. The CDR3: CASSLLGSGGISNQPQHF. CDR3 in DNA: TGTGCCAGCAGTTTATTGGGTTCGGGCGGCATTAGCAATCAGCCCCAGCATTTT.

The table lists this clonotype with many counts. The V call is TRBV20-1, the J call TRBJ2-7; 9 bases are a match to TRBD1. CDR1 and CDR2 from the germline V gene are DFQATT and SNEGSKA (reference sequence). The J segment lost 7 bases and the V segment lost 3 bases, leaving 4 bases of the junction unmatched. The CDR3 contains 12 residues. The CDR3 loop is CSARAGQGEQYF. CDR3 nucleotides: TGCAGTGCTAGGGCAGGACAGGGGGAGCAGTACTTC.

Many counts were recorded for this clonotype. V gene TRBV7-2 combines with J gene TRBJ2-7; TRBD2 is a possible D gene (5 bases). CDR1 SGHTA and CDR2 FQGNSA come from the germline V gene. The CDR3 has 15 amino acids. Between the trimmed V and J ends, which lost 5 bases and 0 bases, there was a span of 14 bases. The CDR3 loop is CASSPLGASSYEQYF. The CDR3 DNA is TGTGCCAGCAGCCCCCTGGGAGCTAGCTCCTACGAGCAGTACTTC.

This clonotype was observed at least ten times. The rearrangement links TRBV20-1 to TRBJ1-4; TRBD1 agrees at 11 bases. CDR3 length: 11 residues. Unmatched junction bases numbered 1, after V lost 5 bases and J lost 11 bases. Germline V gene data show CDR1 as DFQATT and CDR2 as SNEGSKA (reference sequence). This chain's CDR3 is CSAWDRGKLFF. For the CDR3, the DNA is TGCAGTGCTTGGGACAGGGGGAAACTGTTTTTT.

The chain joins TRBV6-8 to TRBJ2-7; 9 bases line up with TRBD1. CDR1 and CDR2 from the germline V gene are MNHGY and SAAAGT. The J segment lost 5 bases and the V segment lost 2 bases, leaving 4 bases of the junction unmatched. There are 14 residues in the CDR3. The CDR3 DNA reads TGTGCCAGCAGTTACGTCGGGACAGGGAACGAGCAGTACTTC. It specifies CASSYVGTGNEQYF.